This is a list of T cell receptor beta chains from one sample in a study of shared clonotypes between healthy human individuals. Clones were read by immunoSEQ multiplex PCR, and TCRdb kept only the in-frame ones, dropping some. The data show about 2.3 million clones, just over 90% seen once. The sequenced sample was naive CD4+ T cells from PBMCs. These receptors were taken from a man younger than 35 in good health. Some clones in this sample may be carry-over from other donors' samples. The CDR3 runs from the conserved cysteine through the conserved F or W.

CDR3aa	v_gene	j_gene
CASSVGSPGDTEAFF	TRBV19	TRBJ1-1
CASSPRQGSRSGNTIYF	TRBV9	TRBJ1-3
CAWSDLLTGSYGYTF	TRBV30	TRBJ1-2
CASSLAPMNTEAFF	TRBV5-1	TRBJ1-1
CASSLRLGTLSYEQYF	TRBV27	TRBJ2-7
CASSYLTTGELFF	TRBV6-6	TRBJ2-2
CASSPPSGSTDTQYF	TRBV2	TRBJ2-3
CASGQTGTQYF	TRBV12-5	TRBJ2-5
CATIPGLAGGFHEQYF	TRBV10-3	TRBJ2-7
CASSSNRGRTGELFF	TRBV28	TRBJ2-2
CASSHGRDYNEQFF	TRBV4-1	TRBJ2-1
CASSLAGGRATQYF	TRBV5-1	TRBJ2-5
CASSPTSGMPYEQYF	TRBV4-2	TRBJ2-7
CAWSGLEGAHFRAFF	TRBV30	TRBJ1-1
CASSQGTLSSGNTIYF	TRBV14	TRBJ1-3
CAWSVGDPFSYEQYF	TRBV30	TRBJ2-7
CASSLRGRLDETQYF	TRBV7-3	TRBJ2-5
CASSSASGRAIGTQYF	TRBV28	TRBJ2-5
CASSGSGNSYNEQFF	TRBV9	TRBJ2-1
CASYTGTVNTEAFF	TRBV7-9	TRBJ1-1
CASSQSSGSPGELFF	TRBV7-3	TRBJ2-2
CASSLGGADTEAFF	TRBV18	TRBJ1-1
CASSFSGANQYF	TRBV28	TRBJ2-4
CASSGGSKTRLLGYTF	TRBV9	TRBJ1-2
CASSRDATNEKLFF	TRBV5-6	TRBJ1-4
CASSRKGLAGAEAGELFF	TRBV19	TRBJ2-2
CASSSQSGANVLTF	TRBV7-3	TRBJ2-6
CASSSPEHISNYGYTF	TRBV28	TRBJ1-2
CASSGLAGTQFF	TRBV28	TRBJ2-1
CASSSRDSSYEQYF	TRBV19	TRBJ2-7
CASAPGTGIYNEQFF	TRBV5-1	TRBJ2-1
CASSPTDRMNTEAFF	TRBV18	TRBJ1-1
CASSTSARPEENEQFF	TRBV2	TRBJ2-1
CASSKTRRNTEAFF	TRBV11-3	TRBJ1-1
CASSPLRGTGVGYNEQFF	TRBV7-9	TRBJ2-1
CAISEGGLREQYF	TRBV10-3	TRBJ2-7
CASRKKREGLHEQFF	TRBV27	TRBJ2-1
CASSFYQSSYNEQFF	TRBV5-4	TRBJ2-1
CASSAGRDPGYTF	TRBV5-4	TRBJ1-2
CSLSWRARVSYEQYF	TRBV29-1	TRBJ2-7
CASSLSGRANNEQFF	TRBV5-4	TRBJ2-1
CASSPRQGLFSGANVLTF	TRBV4-1	TRBJ2-6
CASSLGAGSTDTQYF	TRBV11-3	TRBJ2-3
CASSLQPGWAYNQPQHF	TRBV28	TRBJ1-5
CASSAKGGFPYEQYF	TRBV6-1	TRBJ2-7
CASSPPDGENIQYF	TRBV18	TRBJ2-4
CASSVGLHRDQETQYF	TRBV9	TRBJ2-5
CASSDSNQPQHF	TRBV5-8	TRBJ1-5
CASRPGQGAREKLFF	TRBV5-8	TRBJ1-4
CASSEPSGEQFF	TRBV5-1	TRBJ2-1
CASSQVGLAENTGELFF	TRBV4-3	TRBJ2-2
CASSLVGRGVSGNTIYF	TRBV5-1	TRBJ1-3
CASSRARDNYGYTF	TRBV2	TRBJ1-2
CASTLGSTDEQFF	TRBV7-2	TRBJ2-1
CASSYLGGCTDTQYF	TRBV6-9	TRBJ2-3
CASSLRPSGDTGELFF	TRBV5-1	TRBJ2-2